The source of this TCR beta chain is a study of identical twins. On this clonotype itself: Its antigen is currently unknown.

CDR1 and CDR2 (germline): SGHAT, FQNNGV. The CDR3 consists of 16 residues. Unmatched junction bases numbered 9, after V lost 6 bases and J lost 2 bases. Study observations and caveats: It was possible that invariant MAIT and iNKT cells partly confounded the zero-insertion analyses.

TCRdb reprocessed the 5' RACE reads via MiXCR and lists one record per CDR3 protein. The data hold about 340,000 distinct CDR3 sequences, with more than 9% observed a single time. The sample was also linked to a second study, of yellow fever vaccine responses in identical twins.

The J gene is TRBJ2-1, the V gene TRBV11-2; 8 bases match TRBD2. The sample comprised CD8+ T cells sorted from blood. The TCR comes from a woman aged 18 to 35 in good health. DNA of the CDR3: TGTGCCAGCAGTTCGAGCGGGGGCCTTACCTACAATGAGCAGTTCTTC. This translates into CASSSSGGLTYNEQFF.